This T cell receptor (beta chain) comes out of a study of OX40 agonist ivuxolimab in advanced cancers. At the level of the study: In three patients, partial responses were observed, one with hepatocellular carcinoma and two with cutaneous melanoma.

Method: immunoSEQ multiplex PCR; TCRdb's copy keeps in-frame clones and lacks some. The sample lists 100,000 to 150,000 clones, just over 90% seen once, with roughly 0.99% in the top ten. Trimming cost V 6 bases and J 8 bases; bases outside gene matches: 12. Germline assignment: CDR1 LNHDA and CDR2 SQIVND (reference sequence). The CDR3 is 16 residues long. The chain links TRBV19 to TRBJ1-4, with 10 nucleotides matching TRBD1. The clonotype comes from an adult with an advanced solid tumor such as melanoma, head and neck, liver or kidney cancer. This material consisted of CD4+ or CD8+ T cells sorted from blood, taken in a trial of the OX40 agonist ivuxolimab. The CDR3 spells CASRGAVTGGNEKLFF. As DNA, the CDR3 is TGTGCCAGTAGGGGGGCCGTGACAGGGGGCAACGAAAAACTGTTTTTT.